The 6 T cell receptor beta chains presented below share a single source sample, sequenced in a study of cytomegalovirus exposure and HLA in healthy donors. Use of 60 Vbeta and 13 Jbeta primers characterized the PCR. Data came from immunoSEQ multiplex PCR; TCRdb stores just in-frame clones and leaves some out. This table has about 230,000 clones, around 80% appearing once. The sample was PBMCs. These receptors were collected from a boy younger than 18 in good health and CMV-seronegative.

This chain connects TRBV7-9 to TRBJ2-7; D is perhaps TRBD1 (6 bases). V shed 2 bases and J shed 2 bases, with 10 bases lying between them. CDR1 is SEHNR, CDR2 FQNEAQ, per germline (reference sequence). The CDR3 extends over 14 amino acids. Here the CDR3 reads CASSLTGSTYEQYF. The DNA of the CDR3 is TGTGCCAGCAGCTTAACAGGGTCTACCTACGAGCAGTACTTC. The full variable domain, with the rest looked up from reference TRBV7-9 and TRBJ2-7, is DTGVSQNPRHKITKRGQNVTFRCDPISEHNRLYWYRQTLGQGPEFLTYFQNEAQLEKSRLLSDRFSAERPKGSFSTLEIQRTEQGDSAMYLCASSLTGSTYEQYFGPGTRLTVT.

The genes are TRBV7-9 and TRBJ1-5; TRBD1 agrees at 10 bases. CDR3 length: 14 residues. Per the germline V gene, CDR1 is SEHNR and CDR2 is FQNEAQ (reference sequence). Losses at the gene ends were 3 bases for V and 6 bases for J; bases not matched to a gene: 2. The CDR3 sequence: CASSFGTGAQPQHF. For the CDR3, the DNA is TGTGCCAGCAGCTTCGGGACAGGGGCTCAGCCCCAGCATTTT.

The V gene is TRBV21-1, the J gene TRBJ1-2; the table's D call, TRBD1, was not checked against the DNA. TRBV21-1 is designated a pseudogene. CDR3 length: 17 amino acids. The CDR3 region is CASSVRENRVCYYGYPF. The CDR3 DNA sequence: TGTGCCAGCAGCGTCCGAGAAAACAGGGTTTGTTACTATGGCTACCCCTTC.

The chain recombines TRBV6-6 with TRBJ1-2; weak D call: TRBD1 (6 bases). The CDR3 consists of 13 residues. Trimming shortened V by 6 bases and J by 0 bases, and 8 bases separated the two germline ends. Germline V CDR1 and CDR2: MNHNY, SVGAGI (reference sequence). The CDR3 DNA is TGTGCCAGCAGGGACAGCTCTAACTATGGCTACACCTTC. It yields the protein CASRDSSNYGYTF.

The V call is TRBV11-3, the J call TRBJ1-1; D gene ambiguous. The CDR3 is made up of 12 amino acids. CDR1 and CDR2 (germline): SGHNT, YENEEA. V lost 3 bases, J lost 0 bases, and 2 bases lay in between. The CDR3 protein is CASSFLNTEAFF. The CDR3 DNA reads as TGTGCCAGCAGCTTCTTGAACACTGAAGCTTTCTTT.

For this clone: Other nucleotide sequences from this sample produce the same CDR3. The J gene is TRBJ1-5, the V gene TRBV19; D might be TRBD1 (5 bases). Germline CDR1 and CDR2: LNHDA and SQIVND (reference sequence). V gave up 6 bases and J gave up 0 bases, with 12 bases separating them. The CDR3 length is 15 residues. This CDR3 is CASSPQGYSNQPQHF. The CDR3 DNA reads as TGTGCCAGTAGCCCTCAGGGTTATAGCAATCAGCCCCAGCATTTT.